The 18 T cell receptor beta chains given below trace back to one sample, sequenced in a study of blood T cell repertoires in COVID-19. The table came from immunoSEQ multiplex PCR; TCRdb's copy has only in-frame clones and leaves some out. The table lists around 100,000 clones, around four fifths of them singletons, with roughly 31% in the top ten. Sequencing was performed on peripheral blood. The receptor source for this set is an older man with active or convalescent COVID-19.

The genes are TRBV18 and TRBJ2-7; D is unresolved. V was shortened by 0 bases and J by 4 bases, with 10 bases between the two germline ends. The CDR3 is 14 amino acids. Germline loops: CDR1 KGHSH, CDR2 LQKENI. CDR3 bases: TGTGCCAGCTCACCACCTTATCAGATGTACGAGCAGTACTTC. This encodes CASSPPYQMYEQYF.

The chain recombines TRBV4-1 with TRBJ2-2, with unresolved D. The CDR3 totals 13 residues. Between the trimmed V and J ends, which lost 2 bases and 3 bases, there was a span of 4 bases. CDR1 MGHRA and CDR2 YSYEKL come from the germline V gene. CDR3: CASSQLYTGELFF. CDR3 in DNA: TGCGCCAGCAGCCAACTATACACCGGGGAGCTGTTTTTT.

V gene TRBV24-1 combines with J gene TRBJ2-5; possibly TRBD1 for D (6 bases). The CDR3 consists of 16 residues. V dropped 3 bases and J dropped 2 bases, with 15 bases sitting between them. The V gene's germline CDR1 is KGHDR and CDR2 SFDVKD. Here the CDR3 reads CATSDRGDTLQETQYF. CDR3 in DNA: TGTGCCACCAGTGATCGTGGGGACACCCTACAAGAGACCCAGTACTTC.

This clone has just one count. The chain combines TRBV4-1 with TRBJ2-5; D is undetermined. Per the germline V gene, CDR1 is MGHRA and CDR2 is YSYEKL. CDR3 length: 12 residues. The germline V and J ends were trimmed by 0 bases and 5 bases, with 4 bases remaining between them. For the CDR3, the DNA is TGCGCCAGCAGCCAAGATACTGAGACCCAGTACTTC. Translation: CASSQDTETQYF.

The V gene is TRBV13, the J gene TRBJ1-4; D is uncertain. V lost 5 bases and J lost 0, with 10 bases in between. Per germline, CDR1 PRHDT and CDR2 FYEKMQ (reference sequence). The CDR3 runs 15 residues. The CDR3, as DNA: TGTGCCAGCAGCAGACGGGGTGCAACTAATGAAAAACTGTTTTTT. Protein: CASSRRGATNEKLFF.

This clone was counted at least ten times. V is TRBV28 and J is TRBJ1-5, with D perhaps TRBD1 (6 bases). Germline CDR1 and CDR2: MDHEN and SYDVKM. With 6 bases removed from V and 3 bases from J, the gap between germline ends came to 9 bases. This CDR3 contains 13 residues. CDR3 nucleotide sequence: TGTGCCAGCAGAACAGGGATCAATCAGCCCCAGCATTTT. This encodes CASRTGINQPQHF. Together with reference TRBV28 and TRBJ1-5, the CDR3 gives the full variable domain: DVKVTQSSRYLVKRTGEKVFLECVQDMDHENMFWYRQDPGLGLRLIYFSYDVKMKEKGDIPEGYSVSREKKERFSLILESASTNQTSMYLCASRTGINQPQHFGDGTRLSIL.

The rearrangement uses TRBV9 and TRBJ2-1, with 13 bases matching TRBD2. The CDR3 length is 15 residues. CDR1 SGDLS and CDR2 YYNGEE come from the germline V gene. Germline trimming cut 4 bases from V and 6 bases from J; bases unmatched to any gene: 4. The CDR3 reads CASSTGLAGANEQFF. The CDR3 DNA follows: TGTGCCAGCAGCACCGGACTAGCGGGAGCCAATGAGCAGTTCTTC.

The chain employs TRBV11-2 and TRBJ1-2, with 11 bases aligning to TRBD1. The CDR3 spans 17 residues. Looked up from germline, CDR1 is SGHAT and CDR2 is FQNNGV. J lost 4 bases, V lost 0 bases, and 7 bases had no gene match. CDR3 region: CASSLDTGTGGFYGYTF. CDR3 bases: TGTGCCAGCAGCTTAGACACGGGGACAGGGGGTTTCTATGGCTACACCTTC. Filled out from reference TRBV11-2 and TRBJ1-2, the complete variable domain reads EAGVAQSPRYKIIEKRQSVAFWCNPISGHATLYWYQQILGQGPKLLIQFQNNGVVDDSQLPKDRFSAERLKGVDSTLKIQPAKLEDSAVYLCASSLDTGTGGFYGYTFGSGTRLTVV.

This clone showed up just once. CDR3 nucleotide sequence: TGTGCCAGCAGTTCCCCAGGAACCTCTGGAAACACCATATATTTT. It specifies CASSSPGTSGNTIYF. The rearrangement uses TRBV6-5 and TRBJ1-3, with unresolved D. Germline-derived CDR1 and CDR2 are MNHEY and SVGAGI. The V and J ends lost 4 bases and 0 bases respectively, with 10 bases between them. The CDR3 runs to 15 residues.

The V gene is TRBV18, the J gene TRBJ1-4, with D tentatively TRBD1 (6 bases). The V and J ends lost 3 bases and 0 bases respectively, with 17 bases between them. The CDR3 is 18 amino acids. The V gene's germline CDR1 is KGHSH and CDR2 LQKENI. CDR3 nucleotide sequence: TGTGCCAGCTCACCCAGCTTCCCTCGGACAGCAACTAATGAAAAACTGTTTTTT. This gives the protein CASSPSFPRTATNEKLFF.

CDR3 amino acids: CASSEVDGTLHEQFF. In DNA, the CDR3 is TGTGCCAGCAGTGAAGTCGACGGGACACTCCATGAGCAGTTCTTC. J is TRBJ2-1 and V is TRBV6-1, with D tentatively TRBD1 (6 bases). V was trimmed by 1 base and J by 8 bases, leaving 15 bases between them. CDR1 is MNHNS and CDR2 is SASEGT in the germline V gene. This CDR3 spans 15 amino acids.

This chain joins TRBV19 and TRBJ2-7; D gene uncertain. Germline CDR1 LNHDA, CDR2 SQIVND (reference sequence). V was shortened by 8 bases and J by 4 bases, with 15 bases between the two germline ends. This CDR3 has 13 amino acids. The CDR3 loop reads CASAPGGVYEQYF. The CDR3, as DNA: TGTGCCAGTGCTCCCGGCGGAGTATACGAGCAGTACTTC.

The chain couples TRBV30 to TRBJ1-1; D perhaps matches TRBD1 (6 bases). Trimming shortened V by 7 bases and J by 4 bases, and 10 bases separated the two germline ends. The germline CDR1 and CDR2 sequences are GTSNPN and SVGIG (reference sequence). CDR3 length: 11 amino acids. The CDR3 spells CASGASTEAFF. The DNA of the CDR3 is TGTGCCTCGGGGGCTAGCACTGAAGCTTTCTTT.

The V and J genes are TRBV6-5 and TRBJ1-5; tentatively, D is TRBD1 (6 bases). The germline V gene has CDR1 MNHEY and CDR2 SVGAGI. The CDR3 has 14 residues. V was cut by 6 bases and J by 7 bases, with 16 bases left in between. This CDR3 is CASRPHREGQPQHF. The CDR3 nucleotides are TGTGCCAGCAGACCGCACAGGGAGGGGCAGCCCCAGCATTTT.

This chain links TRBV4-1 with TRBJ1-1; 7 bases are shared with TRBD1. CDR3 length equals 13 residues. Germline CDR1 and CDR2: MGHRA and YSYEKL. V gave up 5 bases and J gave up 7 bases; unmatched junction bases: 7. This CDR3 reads CASSSIQGGEAFF. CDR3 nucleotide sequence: TGCGCCAGCAGCTCAATTCAGGGGGGTGAAGCTTTCTTT.

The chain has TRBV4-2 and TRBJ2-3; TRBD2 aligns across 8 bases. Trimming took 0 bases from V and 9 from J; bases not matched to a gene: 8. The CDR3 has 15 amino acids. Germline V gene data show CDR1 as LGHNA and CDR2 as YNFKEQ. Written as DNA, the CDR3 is TGTGCCAGCAGCCAAGAGAGTACAGCGGGAGAAACGCAGTATTTT. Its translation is CASSQESTAGETQYF.

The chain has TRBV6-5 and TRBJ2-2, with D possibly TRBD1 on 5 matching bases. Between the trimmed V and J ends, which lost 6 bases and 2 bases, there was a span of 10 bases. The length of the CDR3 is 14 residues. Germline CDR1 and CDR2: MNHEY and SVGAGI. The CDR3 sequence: CASSYQGNTGELFF. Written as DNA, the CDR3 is TGTGCCAGCAGCTATCAGGGTAACACCGGGGAGCTGTTTTTT.

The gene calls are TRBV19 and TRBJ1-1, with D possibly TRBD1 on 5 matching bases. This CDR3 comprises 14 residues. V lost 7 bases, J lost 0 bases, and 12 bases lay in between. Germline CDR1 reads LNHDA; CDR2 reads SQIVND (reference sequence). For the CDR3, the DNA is TGTGCCAGTATGGCAGGGTTATTGAACACTGAAGCTTTCTTT. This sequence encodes CASMAGLLNTEAFF.